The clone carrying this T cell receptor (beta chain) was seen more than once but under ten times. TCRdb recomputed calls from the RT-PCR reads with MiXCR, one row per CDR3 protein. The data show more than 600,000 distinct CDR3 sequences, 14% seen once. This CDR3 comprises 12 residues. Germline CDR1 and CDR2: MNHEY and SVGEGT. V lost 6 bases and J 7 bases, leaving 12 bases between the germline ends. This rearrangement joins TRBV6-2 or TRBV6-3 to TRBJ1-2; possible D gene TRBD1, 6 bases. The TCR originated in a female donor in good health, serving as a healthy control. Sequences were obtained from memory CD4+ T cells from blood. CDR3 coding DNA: TGTGCCAGCAGCTGGGGGGCAAGTGGCTACACCTTC. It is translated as CASSWGASGYTF.